This is a list of T cell receptor beta chains from one sample in a study of a mutant IDH1 vaccine in newly diagnosed glioma. Sequenced by immunoSEQ multiplex PCR; TCRdb stores in-frame clones only, minus some. The data show approximately 76,000 clones, around nine tenths seen once. These TCRs' antigens remain unknown. The sequences come from PBMCs, collected from a glioma patient whose treatment included an IDH1 peptide vaccine. These receptors all stem from a woman between 50 and 59 years old with glioma. Each CDR3 is given with its conserved first and last residue. The order of the fields is V gene, J gene, CDR3 protein.

TRBV6-5	TRBJ2-1	CASSYGGLAGFEQFF
TRBV18	TRBJ1-2	CASSPLSAGLDYGYTF
TRBV2	TRBJ2-5	CASREFRVTTQETQYF
TRBV2	TRBJ2-1	CASSPGQKAGDEQFF
TRBV7-2	TRBJ2-3	CASKWTSGDTQYF
TRBV25-1	TRBJ2-7	CASSQGLHSYEQYF
TRBV6-1	TRBJ1-1	CASNRGQLDEAFF
TRBV28	TRBJ2-3	CASGTLYLSDTQYF
TRBV2	TRBJ2-2	CASSAAGGRQNGELFF
TRBV5-1	TRBJ2-1	CASSHAGEDGALF
TRBV5-8	TRBJ2-3	CASSGGGSADTQYF